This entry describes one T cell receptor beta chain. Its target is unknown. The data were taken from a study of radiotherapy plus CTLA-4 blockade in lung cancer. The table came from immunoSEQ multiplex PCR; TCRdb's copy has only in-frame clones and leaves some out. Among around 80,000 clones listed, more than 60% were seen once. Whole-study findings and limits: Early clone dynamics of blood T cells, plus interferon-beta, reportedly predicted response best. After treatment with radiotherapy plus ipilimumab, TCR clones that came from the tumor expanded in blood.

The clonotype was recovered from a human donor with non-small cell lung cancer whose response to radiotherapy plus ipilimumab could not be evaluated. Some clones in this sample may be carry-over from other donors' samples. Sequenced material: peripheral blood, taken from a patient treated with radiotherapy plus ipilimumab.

The chain's CDR3 is CASSYSATNEKLFF. The CDR3 DNA is TGTGCCAGCAGTTACAGCGCAACTAATGAAAAACTGTTTTTT. V gene TRBV6-5 combines with J gene TRBJ1-4, with D unresolved. CDR1 is MNHEY and CDR2 is SVGAGI in the germline V gene. V dropped 2 bases and J dropped 0 bases, with 4 bases sitting between them. This CDR3 is built from 14 residues.